Presented here are 11 T cell receptor beta chains from one specimen sequenced in a study of CD8 T cells in ankylosing spondylitis. TCRdb recomputed calls from the 5' RACE reads with MiXCR, one row per CDR3 protein. Found here are around 250,000 distinct CDR3 sequences, 15% to 20% of them singletons; the top ten hold around 32%. Input material: blood, either unsorted or a sorted T cell fraction (not recorded which). Receptors originate from a male donor with ankylosing spondylitis or in good health (not recorded which).

The gene calls are TRBV5-1 and TRBJ1-4; TRBD1 might be the D (6 bases). The germline V and J ends were trimmed by 4 bases and 0 bases, with 16 bases remaining between them. From germline, CDR1 is SGHRS and CDR2 YFSETQ. CDR3 size: 17 residues. The CDR3 sequence is CASSETGRSATNEKLFF. CDR3 coding DNA: TGCGCCAGCAGCGAAACAGGGAGGTCGGCAACTAATGAAAAACTGTTTTTT.

This clonotype was seen at least ten times. This chain connects TRBV4-1 to TRBJ2-3, with D unclear. Trimming left V 3 bases short and J 4 bases short, with 8 bases between. The CDR3 contains 13 residues. In germline, CDR1 is MGHRA, CDR2 YSYEKL. Here the CDR3 reads CASSQVPADTQYF. CDR3 nucleotides: TGCGCCAGCAGCCAGGTACCCGCAGATACGCAGTATTTT.

Turning to this clonotype: At one of its ends the junction is not consistent with the germline gene, which may arise from a read error. The chain links TRBV7-7 to TRBJ1-1; maybe TRBD1 (5 bases). CDR3 size: 17 residues. Germline assignment: CDR1 SSHAT and CDR2 FNYEAQ (reference sequence). In DNA form, the CDR3 reads TGTGCTAGCAGCTCAAACCTCGGGGCAGGAATGAACACTGAAGCTTTCTTT. It specifies CASSSNLGAGMNTEAFF.

This clonotype has only a few counts. The chain links TRBV4-1 to TRBJ2-1; 10 bases fit TRBD2. Per germline, CDR1 MGHRA and CDR2 YSYEKL. The V and J ends lost 1 base and 8 bases, in that order; junction bases with no gene match: 8. The CDR3 has 16 amino acids. In nucleotides, the CDR3 is TGCGCCAGCAGCCAAGGTACTAGCGGGAAGTTCGATGAGCAGTTCTTC. Translation gives CASSQGTSGKFDEQFF.

On this clonotype: Just one base apart from a much larger clone, this may be a read error. The chain uses TRBV20-1 and TRBJ2-3; the D gene is possibly TRBD1 (5 bases). The J call may be faulty, since TRBJ1-5 better matches the DNA end. The CDR3 is 13 residues long. Germline CDR1 is DFQATT and CDR2 is SNEGSKA (reference sequence). The CDR3 nucleotides are TGCAGTGCCCGGGACTATGACACAGATACGCAGCATTTT. This sequence encodes CSARDYDTDTQHF.

The V and J genes are TRBV5-6 and TRBJ2-7, with 9 bases matching TRBD2. The CDR3 covers 15 residues. Trimming removed 4 bases from V and 1 base from J; junction bases left unmatched: 6. Germline CDR1 reads SGHDT; CDR2 reads YYEEEE. The CDR3 loop reads CASSPGLAPSYEQYF. CDR3 nucleotides: TGTGCCAGCAGCCCGGGACTAGCCCCGTCCTACGAGCAGTACTTC.

This clonotype has at least ten counts. The rearrangement links TRBV27 to TRBJ2-2; the D is unclear. The length of the CDR3 is 13 residues. Trimming stripped 1 base from V and 6 bases from J, with 6 bases between. CDR1 is MNHEY and CDR2 is SMNVEV in the germline V gene (reference sequence). The CDR3 DNA is TGTGCCAGCAGTTTATTAGGGTCCGGGGAGCTGTTTTTT. Its protein is CASSLLGSGELFF.

The rearrangement joins TRBV6-5 to TRBJ1-3; possibly TRBD1 for D (5 bases). Germline loops: CDR1 MNHEY, CDR2 SVGAGI. This CDR3 is built from 19 residues. Trimming shortened V by 0 bases and J by 4 bases, and 22 bases separated the two germline ends. CDR3 coding DNA: TGTGCCAGCAGTTACTCGTTTGGGGACCCCGGACGTTCCGGAAACACCATATATTTT. Protein sequence: CASSYSFGDPGRSGNTIYF.

V is TRBV28 and J is TRBJ2-5; 8 bases map to TRBD2. The CDR3 extends over 16 amino acids. Germline-derived CDR1 and CDR2 are MDHEN and SYDVKM. V lost 5 bases and J lost 1; bases outside the gene matches: 9. This CDR3 reads CASSPPFTSGQETQYF. The CDR3 nucleotides read TGTGCCAGCAGTCCTCCATTTACTAGCGGCCAAGAGACCCAGTACTTC.

The chain joins TRBV20-1 to TRBJ1-1; tentatively, D is TRBD1 (6 bases). Germline V CDR1 and CDR2: DFQATT, SNEGSKA (reference sequence). V was shortened by 6 bases and J by 5 bases, with 13 bases between the two germline ends. The CDR3 is 12 residues long. CDR3 sequence (DNA): TGCAGTGCCCGGGAGGGGGAAACTGAAGCTTTCTTT. This sequence encodes CSAREGETEAFF.

This clonotype was found a few times. This chain uses TRBV6-5 with TRBJ2-7; D gene unclear. V gave up 2 bases and J gave up 3 bases, with 8 bases separating them. Germline V gene data show CDR1 as MNHEY and CDR2 as SVGAGI. CDR3 size: 13 residues. CDR3: CASSYEQHYEQYF. The CDR3 nucleotides read TGTGCCAGCAGTTACGAACAGCACTACGAGCAGTACTTC.